This T cell receptor beta chain was sequenced for a study of cytomegalovirus exposure and HLA in healthy donors. Both 60 Vbeta primers and 13 Jbeta primers went into the PCR. Measured with immunoSEQ multiplex PCR; TCRdb has only the in-frame clones, and not every one. Here the sample spans nearly 110,000 clones, roughly 80% being singletons. This clone was observed a handful of times. The ends lost 7 bases at V and 6 bases at J; junction bases unmatched: 9. Germline V gives CDR1 SGHAT, CDR2 FQNNGV. CDR3 length equals 16 residues. The material sequenced was PBMCs. The gene calls are TRBV11-2 and TRBJ2-2; TRBD1 aligns across 12 bases. The sequence was collected from a man younger than 40 in good health and CMV-seronegative. The CDR3: CASTNPGQGAAGELFF. CDR3 in DNA: TGTGCCAGCACAAATCCGGGACAGGGGGCGGCCGGGGAGCTGTTTTTT.